This T cell receptor (beta chain) was sequenced during a study of T cells after yellow fever vaccination. In the study overall: With SMART-Seq v4 Ultra Low Input, the fractions containing low cell numbers were prepared.

The study made its TCR cDNA through 5'RACE template switching. That step introduced a universal primer site along with UMIs. TCRdb fed the 5' RACE reads into MiXCR, producing one record per CDR3 protein. The sample lists hundreds of thousands of distinct CDR3 sequences, roughly 8.7% occurring once. The CDR3 length is 19 residues. V gave up 0 bases and J gave up 0 bases; unmatched junction bases: 9. Germline V gene sequence: CDR1 SQVTM, CDR2 ANQGSEA. Study-level results: After the booster, approximately 96% of CD4 and about nine tenths of CD8 primary-response clones were re-detected. A weaker secondary response peaked on day 5, the primary on day 15.

With respect to this clonotype: Its specificity is unknown.

The sequencing here drew on PBMCs, taken on the day of the first yellow fever vaccination. The TCR comes from a man between 18 and 35 years old who received the YFV17D yellow fever vaccine. This chain connects TRBV29-1 to TRBJ2-1, with 12 bases identical to TRBD2. The CDR3 spells CSVEDILAGGQSSYNEQFF. The CDR3, as DNA: TGCAGCGTTGAAGATATACTAGCGGGGGGCCAGAGCTCCTACAATGAGCAGTTCTTC.